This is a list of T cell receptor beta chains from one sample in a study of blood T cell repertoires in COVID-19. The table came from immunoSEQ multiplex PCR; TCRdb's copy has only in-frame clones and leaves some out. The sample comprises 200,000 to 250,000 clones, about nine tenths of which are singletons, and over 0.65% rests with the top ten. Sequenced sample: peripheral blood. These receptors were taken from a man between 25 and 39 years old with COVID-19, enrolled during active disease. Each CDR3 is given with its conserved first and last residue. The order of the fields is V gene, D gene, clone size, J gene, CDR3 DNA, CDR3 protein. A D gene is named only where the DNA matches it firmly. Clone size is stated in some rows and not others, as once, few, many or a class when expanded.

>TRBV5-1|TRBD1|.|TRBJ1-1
TGCGCCAGCAGCCGGGACAGGGATCCTGAAGCTTTCTTT
CASSRDRDPEAFF
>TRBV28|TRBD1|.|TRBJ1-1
TGTGCCAGCAGCCACCTGGGACAGGGTGAAGCTTTCTTT
CASSHLGQGEAFF
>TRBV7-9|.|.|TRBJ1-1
TGTGCCAGCAGCCCCGGGGGGATTTTCCCTGAAGCTTTCTTT
CASSPGGIFPEAFF
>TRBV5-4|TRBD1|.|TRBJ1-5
TGTGCCAGCAGCTTGGGAGGGACAGACCCGAATCAGCCCCAGCATTTT
CASSLGGTDPNQPQHF
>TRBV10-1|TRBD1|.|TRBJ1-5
TGCGCCAGCAGAACCGGGACAGGAGACGATCAGCCCCAGCATTTT
CASRTGTGDDQPQHF
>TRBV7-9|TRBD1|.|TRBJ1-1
TGTGCCAGCAGCTTCACGACAGGGGCCGTCACTGAAGCTTTCTTT
CASSFTTGAVTEAFF
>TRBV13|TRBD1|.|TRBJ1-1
TGTGCCAGCAGCCCCCTAGGACAGGGGCCTGTCAGAACTGAAGCTTTCTTT
CASSPLGQGPVRTEAFF
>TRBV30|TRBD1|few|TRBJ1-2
TGTGCCTGGAGTGTAACGCGACAGGGGATCAGCTACACCTTC
CAWSVTRQGISYTF
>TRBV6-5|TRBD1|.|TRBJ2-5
TGTGCCAGCAGTATACAGGGGTACGAGACCCAGTACTTC
CASSIQGYETQYF
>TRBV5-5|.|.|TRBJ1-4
TGTGCCAGCAGCGTCGGGGGGTCCCTGAGGGGAAAACTGTTTTTT
CASSVGGSLRGKLFF
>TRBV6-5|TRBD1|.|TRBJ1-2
TGTGCCAGCAGTTACCCGGACAGGGACGGCTACACCTTC
CASSYPDRDGYTF
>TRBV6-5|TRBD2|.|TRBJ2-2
TGTGCCAGCAGTTACGGTCGGACTAGCGGGGTCGGGGAGCTGTTTTTT
CASSYGRTSGVGELFF
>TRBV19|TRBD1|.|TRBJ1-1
TGTGCCAGTACCCCCCGGGGGACAGGGGGGGTACGCACTGAAGCTTTCTTT
CASTPRGTGGVRTEAFF
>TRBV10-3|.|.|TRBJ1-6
TGTGCCATCGGTGGAGGGGGCTCCTATAATTCACCCCTCCACTTT
CAIGGGGSYNSPLHF
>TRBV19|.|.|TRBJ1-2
TGTGCCAGTAGTATGCTCGACCTCACGAAGAGGAGAGAGGATGGCTACACCTTC
CASSMLDLTKRREDGYTF
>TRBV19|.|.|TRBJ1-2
TGTGCCAGTAGTATAGGGGAGAGTTGGAATGGCTACACCTTC
CASSIGESWNGYTF
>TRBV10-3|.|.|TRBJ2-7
TGTGCCATCAGTGATCGGTCCTACGAGCAGTACTTC
CAISDRSYEQYF
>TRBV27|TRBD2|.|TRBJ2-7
TGTGCCAGCTCTCCGACGGGGGGGGGCGAGCAGTACTTC
CASSPTGGGEQYF